The rows below give T cell receptor beta chains drawn from one sample of a study of human T cells and chemical hapten exposure. One entry per CDR3 protein results from TCRdb running MiXCR on the RACE reads. The table shows tens of thousands of distinct CDR3 sequences, with 9.5% to 10% occurring only once. The sample was whole blood, taken in connection with sensitization to the hapten diphenylcyclopropenone (DPC). The receptor set was obtained from a woman aged 25 to 39 with alopecia areata. Some clones in this sample may be carry-over from other donors' samples. Each CDR3 is given with its conserved first and last residue. D genes are given only for firm matches. For some rows the clone size is stated as once, few or many, or as a class when expanded; others skip it.

j_call	d_call	clone_size	v_call	cdr3_nt	cdr3_aa
TRBJ1-4	TRBD1	.	TRBV14	TGTGCCAGCAGCCTGGGACAGGCAACTAATGAAAAACTGTTTTTT	CASSLGQATNEKLFF
TRBJ2-2	.	few	TRBV28	TGTGCCAGCGGGCGGCTGGGGGTCACCGGGGAGCTGTTTTTT	CASGRLGVTGELFF
TRBJ1-5	.	.	TRBV20-1	TGCAGTGCTCGGACAGCCGAAGATCAGCCCCAGCATTTT	CSARTAEDQPQHF
TRBJ1-1	.	many	TRBV5-1	TGCGCCAGCAGCTGGTCGGACGGACGAGATGAAGCTTTCTTT	CASSWSDGRDEAFF
TRBJ2-4	.	few	TRBV6-2/TRBV6-3	TGTGCCAGCAGTAACCGGAGAGGCATTCAGTACTTC	CASSNRRGIQYF
TRBJ1-3	.	few	TRBV12-3/TRBV12-4	TGTGCCAGCAGTTTCCCGGGGGTCGCTGGAAACACCATATATTTT	CASSFPGVAGNTIYF
TRBJ2-7	TRBD1	.	TRBV6-5	TGTGCCAGCAGTCCTTCCCCCGGGACAGCCTCCTACGAGCAGTACTTC	CASSPSPGTASYEQYF
TRBJ2-5	TRBD1	.	TRBV20-1	TGCAGTGCCCAACATGACAGGGAAAGGGGCCAGGAGACCCAGTACTTC	CSAQHDRERGQETQYF
TRBJ1-5	.	.	TRBV5-5	TGTGCCAGCAGCTTATCTAGCAATCAGCCCCAGCATTTT	CASSLSSNQPQHF
TRBJ1-2	.	many	TRBV29-1	TGCAGCGTGGGGGTTGCGGTCGGCTATGGCTACACCTTC	CSVGVAVGYGYTF
TRBJ2-3	.	few	TRBV6-6	TGTGCCAGCGCCCCCGTTAGAGGGGGGGATACGCAGTATTTT	CASAPVRGGDTQYF
TRBJ2-7	.	many	TRBV6-6	TGTGCCAGCGGTCGGGAGCAGTACTTC	CASGREQYF
TRBJ2-3	.	.	TRBV2	TGTGCCAGCAGCTGGACGGAACCCAGCACAGATACGCAGTATTTT	CASSWTEPSTDTQYF
TRBJ1-2	.	few	TRBV28	TGTGCCAGCACCCTGCGGCAGATATATGGCTACACCTTC	CASTLRQIYGYTF
TRBJ1-1	.	.	TRBV18	TGTGCCAGCTCCTGGGGTACGACCCCGGAAGCTTTCTTT	CASSWGTTPEAFF
TRBJ2-7	TRBD1	.	TRBV6-6	TGTGCCAGCCGCACCATAAGGGACAGGGGGCTCGAGCAGTACTTC	CASRTIRDRGLEQYF
TRBJ1-5	.	many	TRBV20-1	TGCAGTGCTAGGGTTGGACGGCGGGTTCAGCCCCAGCATTTT	CSARVGRRVQPQHF
TRBJ2-3	.	few	TRBV28	TGTGCCAGCAGTTCCCCCGACCGGCGGACAGATACGCAGTATTTT	CASSSPDRRTDTQYF
TRBJ1-1	TRBD1	many	TRBV5-5	TGTGCCAGCAGCCTTGGACAGGGAAGGGTTGAAGCTTTCTTT	CASSLGQGRVEAFF
TRBJ1-4	TRBD1	many	TRBV27	TGTGCCAGCAGTTTATTGGGACAGGGGGCAGCTAATGAAAAACTGTTTTTT	CASSLLGQGAANEKLFF
TRBJ2-7	.	many	TRBV28	TGTGCCAGCAGTTCTTTGGACGAGACCTACGAGCAGTACTTC	CASSSLDETYEQYF
TRBJ1-1	.	few	TRBV27	TGTGCCAGCGCCAGGTCGGGAATGACTGAAGCTTTCTTT	CASARSGMTEAFF
TRBJ2-3	.	few	TRBV5-1	TGCGCCAGCAGCCAGCAGTTCCTTCCGGATACGCAGTATTTT	CASSQQFLPDTQYF
TRBJ2-2	.	many	TRBV12-3/TRBV12-4	TGTGCCAGCAGTCCCCAGACCGGGGAGCTGTTTTTT	CASSPQTGELFF
TRBJ2-7	.	few	TRBV12-3/TRBV12-4	TGTGCCAGCAGTTTGCAGCCATACTACGAGCAGTACTTC	CASSLQPYYEQYF
TRBJ2-1	TRBD1	.	TRBV2	TGTGCCAGCGGACAGGGGAGTGCGAATGAGCAGTTCTTC	CASGQGSANEQFF
TRBJ2-2	.	.	TRBV29-1	TGCAGCGTTGGACCCCCGAACACCGGGGAGCTGTTTTTT	CSVGPPNTGELFF
TRBJ1-1	.	many	TRBV20-1	TGCAGTGCTAGAGTCGACGGCAGGAACACTGAAGCTTTCTTT	CSARVDGRNTEAFF
TRBJ2-6	.	many	TRBV19	TGTGCCAGTAGTTTTGATAGCTCTGGGGCCAACGTCCTGACTTTC	CASSFDSSGANVLTF
TRBJ2-7	.	.	TRBV27	TGTGCCAGCAGTTTTACCGGGTCAATTTACGAGCAGTACTTC	CASSFTGSIYEQYF
TRBJ1-1	.	.	TRBV20-1	TGCAGTGCTTGTACACGTGAAGCTTTCTTT	CSACTREAFF
TRBJ1-6	.	.	TRBV20-1	TGCAGTGCTAGGCTTATAAGGACGGCTGCCAGGGAGGACGATGGCCGCTCCTATAATTCACCCCTCCACTTT	CSARLIRTAAREDDGRSYNSPLHF
TRBJ1-1	.	.	TRBV12-3/TRBV12-4	TGTGCCAGCAGTTTAAGGGGAAGAGGCACTGAAGCTTTCTTT	CASSLRGRGTEAFF
TRBJ2-7	.	many	TRBV12-3/TRBV12-4	TGTGCCAGCAGTTTCCGGGTCGCGCCCTACGAGCAGTACTTC	CASSFRVAPYEQYF
TRBJ2-7	.	many	TRBV20-1	TGCAGTGCTCTCTCCGGGGGAAGCTCCTACGAGCAGTACTTC	CSALSGGSSYEQYF
TRBJ2-3	TRBD2	many	TRBV3-1	TGTGCCAGCAGCCAAGGAGCGGGAGACACAGATACGCAGTATTTT	CASSQGAGDTDTQYF
TRBJ1-1	TRBD1	.	TRBV7-2	TGTGCCAGCAGTCAAAGGACAGGGGAAGGTGAAGCTTTCTTT	CASSQRTGEGEAFF
TRBJ2-7	TRBD1	few	TRBV20-1	TGCAGTGCTAGAGAATCAGGGGGCTTCGGCTACGAGCAGTACTTC	CSARESGGFGYEQYF
TRBJ1-1	.	.	TRBV29-1	TGCAGCGTGATGTGGAGGATTGAAGCTTTCTTT	CSVMWRIEAFF
TRBJ1-1	.	many	TRBV12-5	TGTGCTAGTGGGGACGGTTTGAACACTGAAGCTTTCTTT	CASGDGLNTEAFF
TRBJ2-3	.	once	TRBV6-2/TRBV6-3	TGTGCCAGCAGTTACCCCGTCTTATCCAACAGACACACAGATACGCAGTATTTT	CASSYPVLSNRHTDTQYF
TRBJ1-5	TRBD1	.	TRBV7-2	TGTGCCAGCAGCGCAACCGGGACAGTAGATCAGCCCCAGCATTTT	CASSATGTVDQPQHF
TRBJ2-7	TRBD2	few	TRBV28	TGTGCCAGCAGAATTGCAACTAGCGGGGGGGTAAACGAGCAGTACTTC	CASRIATSGGVNEQYF
TRBJ1-5	TRBD1	many	TRBV6-5	TGTGCCAGCAGACGGACAGGGAATGGTCAGCCCCAGCATTTT	CASRRTGNGQPQHF
TRBJ1-2	.	many	TRBV20-1	TGCAGTGCTAGCAACCCACCCGAGCAACGGGGCTACACCTTC	CSASNPPEQRGYTF
TRBJ1-5	.	.	TRBV2	TGTGCCAGCGAGGGCGACAGAGGAGGGATTCAGCCCCAGCATTTT	CASEGDRGGIQPQHF
TRBJ1-5	TRBD1	many	TRBV2	TGTGCCAGCAGTGTTCACGGGACAGGCAATCAGCCCCAGCATTTT	CASSVHGTGNQPQHF
TRBJ2-7	TRBD1	few	TRBV28	TGTGCCAGCAGTCTCTATTTCCAGGGGGCCCTCACCTACGAGCAGTACTTC	CASSLYFQGALTYEQYF
TRBJ1-5	.	many	TRBV5-1	TGCGCCAGCAGCTTCGGAGGAAATCAGCCCCAGCATTTT	CASSFGGNQPQHF
TRBJ1-6	.	few	TRBV5-1	TGCGCCAGCAGTGTATCGGGAGAGGGTTCACCCCTCCACTTT	CASSVSGEGSPLHF
TRBJ1-5	TRBD1	.	TRBV7-8	TGTGCCAGCAGCTCCACTGACAGGGGACAGCCCCAGCATTTT	CASSSTDRGQPQHF
TRBJ2-1	TRBD2	many	TRBV16	TGTGCCAGCAGCCCGCGACGCGGGGGGGCATGGAATGAGCAGTTCTTC	CASSPRRGGAWNEQFF
TRBJ1-5	.	many	TRBV28	TGTGCCAGCAGTTTTTTGGGGACTCAGCCCCAGCATTTT	CASSFLGTQPQHF
TRBJ1-2	.	.	TRBV18	TGTGCCAGCTCACCAAAGGAAGCCTATGGCTACACCTTC	CASSPKEAYGYTF
TRBJ1-1	.	.	TRBV20-1	TGCAGTGCTAGTAAGGGGGGCACTGAAGCTTTCTTT	CSASKGGTEAFF
TRBJ2-3	.	.	TRBV9	TGTGCCAGCAGCGTCCATCGGGACTCATACACAGATACGCAGTATTTT	CASSVHRDSYTDTQYF
TRBJ2-2	.	.	TRBV2	TGTGCCAGCATGAATAGCAGGTCGTCCGGGGAGCTGTTTTTT	CASMNSRSSGELFF